A selection of T cell receptor beta chains follows, all from one sample in a study of T cell responses to AZD1222 COVID-19 vaccine. TCRdb keeps only in-frame clones here, not all; method: immunoSEQ multiplex PCR. The sample shows about 140,000 clones, around 90% of them seen only once. Material: peripheral blood, obtained on day 0 of AZD1222 vaccination. Source of these receptors: an adult in good health. The CDR3 runs from the conserved cysteine through the conserved F or W. D genes are given only for firm matches. A row's size may be missing; if present it is once, few, many or a size class.

J: TRBJ1-1; V: TRBV7-3; size: NA; D: NA; CDR3: CASSLERNTEAFF; DNA: TGTGCCAGCAGCTTAGAGAGGAACACTGAAGCTTTCTTT
J: TRBJ1-2; V: TRBV4-1; size: NA; D: TRBD1; CDR3: CASSPLTGVRGYTF; DNA: TGCGCCAGCAGCCCCTTGACAGGGGTCCGGGGCTACACCTTC
J: TRBJ1-1; V: TRBV27; size: NA; D: NA; CDR3: CASSLSRGTEAFF; DNA: TGTGCCAGCAGTTTAAGTAGGGGCACTGAAGCTTTCTTT
J: TRBJ2-2; V: TRBV11-3; size: NA; D: NA; CDR3: CASSTGIGDTGELFF; DNA: TGTGCCAGCAGTACAGGGATTGGGGACACCGGGGAGCTGTTTTTT
J: TRBJ1-5; V: TRBV19; size: NA; D: NA; CDR3: CASSIGTSNQPQHF; DNA: TGTGCCAGTAGTATCGGCACTAGCAATCAGCCCCAGCATTTT
J: TRBJ2-4; V: TRBV4-1; size: once; D: NA; CDR3: CASYGTSFPYF; DNA: TGCGCCAGTTATGGGACTTCTTTCCCTTACTTC
J: TRBJ1-2; V: TRBV10-3; size: NA; D: TRBD1; CDR3: CAISVWTGHIFYGYTF; DNA: TGTGCCATCAGTGTATGGACAGGGCATATTTTCTATGGCTACACCTTC
J: TRBJ2-5; V: TRBV5-4; size: NA; D: NA; CDR3: CASSPGTHGETQYF; DNA: TGTGCCAGCAGCCCCGGGACCCACGGGGAGACCCAGTACTTC
J: TRBJ1-5; V: TRBV6-1; size: NA; D: TRBD1; CDR3: CASSGAPFQGGNQPQHF; DNA: TGTGCCAGCAGTGGAGCACCGTTTCAGGGGGGCAATCAGCCCCAGCATTTT
J: TRBJ2-2; V: TRBV19; size: NA; D: NA; CDR3: CASKPSGVTGELFF; DNA: TGTGCCAGTAAACCAAGTGGGGTTACCGGGGAGCTGTTTTTT
J: TRBJ1-2; V: TRBV28; size: NA; D: NA; CDR3: CASSFQAVYYGYTF; DNA: TGTGCCAGCAGTTTTCAAGCAGTCTACTATGGCTACACCTTC
J: TRBJ2-3; V: TRBV7-3; size: NA; D: NA; CDR3: CASSFRGPTDTQYF; DNA: TGTGCCAGCAGCTTCCGGGGCCCCACCGATACGCAGTATTTT
J: TRBJ2-3; V: TRBV9; size: once; D: NA; CDR3: CASSVVGGYTDTQYF; DNA: TGTGCCAGCAGCGTAGTAGGGGGTTACACAGATACGCAGTATTTT
J: TRBJ1-1; V: TRBV5-1; size: few; D: TRBD1; CDR3: CASRLYRGRRAFF; DNA: TGCGCCAGCAGATTATACAGGGGGCGCAGAGCTTTCTTT
J: TRBJ2-7; V: TRBV7-6; size: NA; D: TRBD1; CDR3: CASSSRAGTAYEQYF; DNA: TGTGCCAGCAGCTCAAGAGCCGGGACAGCATACGAGCAGTACTTC
J: TRBJ1-2; V: TRBV7-9; size: NA; D: NA; CDR3: CASSTPGRSAGYTF; DNA: TGTGCCAGCAGCACCCCGGGACGGTCGGCTGGCTACACCTTC
J: TRBJ2-2; V: TRBV27; size: NA; D: NA; CDR3: CASKRSNTGELFF; DNA: TGTGCCAGCAAACGTTCGAACACCGGGGAGCTGTTTTTT
J: TRBJ1-2; V: TRBV10-3; size: few; D: NA; CDR3: CAISESGGTANYGYTF; DNA: TGTGCCATCAGTGAGTCAGGAGGGACCGCTAACTATGGCTACACCTTC
J: TRBJ2-3; V: TRBV28; size: NA; D: NA; CDR3: CASSYYYSGASTDTQYF; DNA: TGTGCCAGCAGTTACTATTATAGCGGAGCTAGCACAGATACGCAGTATTTT
J: TRBJ1-2; V: TRBV5-4; size: once; D: NA; CDR3: CASSPRANYGYTF; DNA: TGTGCCAGCAGCCCCCGGGCTAACTATGGCTACACCTTC
J: TRBJ1-4; V: TRBV27; size: NA; D: NA; CDR3: CASSLGGRWNEKLFF; DNA: TGTGCCAGCAGTTTAGGGGGACGTTGGAATGAAAAACTGTTTTTT
J: TRBJ1-6; V: TRBV5-1; size: NA; D: NA; CDR3: CASSSGITYNSPLHF; DNA: TGCGCCAGCAGCTCAGGGATCACCTATAATTCACCCCTCCACTTT